The rows below give T cell receptor beta chains drawn from one sample of a study of cytomegalovirus exposure and HLA in healthy donors. Clones were sequenced by immunoSEQ multiplex PCR, and TCRdb holds only the in-frame ones, with some missing. The sample has around 45,000 clones, about 90% seen once. What was sequenced was PBMCs. The source is a young man in good health and CMV-seronegative. CDR3s include the opening cysteine and the closing phenylalanine or tryptophan. The D gene is left open where the match is weak. Where a row states a size, it is once, few, many or the class of an expanded clone; other rows omit it.

j_call	d_call	clone_size	v_call	cdr3_nt	cdr3_aa
TRBJ2-7	TRBD1	NA	TRBV18	TGTGCCAGCTCTATGGGACAGAGCTCCTACGAGCAGTACTTC	CASSMGQSSYEQYF
TRBJ1-1	NA	NA	TRBV5-1	TGCGCCAGCAGCACCACGACAGACTTGGGCACTGAAGCTTTCTTT	CASSTTTDLGTEAFF
TRBJ1-6	TRBD1	few	TRBV6-1	TGTGCCAGCAGTGAAGTGGGGGACAGGGGATACGATTCACCCCTCCACTTT	CASSEVGDRGYDSPLHF
TRBJ2-3	NA	NA	TRBV19	TGTGCCAGTAGTACCAGCGGGTCCACAGATACGCAGTATTTT	CASSTSGSTDTQYF
TRBJ2-2	TRBD2	NA	TRBV18	TGTGCCAGCTCACTACTTGAGGGACTAAACACCGGGGAGCTGTTTTTT	CASSLLEGLNTGELFF
TRBJ1-2	TRBD1	NA	TRBV5-4	TGTGCCAGCAGTATCCAGGGGGTGGATAACTATGGCTACACCTTC	CASSIQGVDNYGYTF
TRBJ2-5	NA	once	TRBV5-1	TGCGCCAGCAGCTCAGCACCGGGACTCCAGGAGACCCAGTACTTC	CASSSAPGLQETQYF
TRBJ2-1	TRBD1	NA	TRBV18	TGTGCCAGCTCCCAACAGGGGAAGCAGTTCTTC	CASSQQGKQFF
TRBJ2-1	TRBD2	once	TRBV7-7	TGTGCTAGCAGCTTAGGCAGGGCTAGCGGGAGTGTGGACGAGCAGTTCTTC	CASSLGRASGSVDEQFF
TRBJ2-1	TRBD2	NA	TRBV4-2	TGTGCCAGCAGCCGATTACCCCTAGCGGGTAGCTCCTACAATGAGCAGTTCTTC	CASSRLPLAGSSYNEQFF
TRBJ2-1	TRBD2	NA	TRBV5-1	TGCGCCAGCAGCTCCCCCGGACTAGCGGGAGGGTTGTACAATGAGCAGTTCTTC	CASSSPGLAGGLYNEQFF
TRBJ1-2	TRBD1	NA	TRBV6-1	TGTGCCAGCAGTGACAGGACAGGTGGTGGCTACACCTTC	CASSDRTGGGYTF
TRBJ2-1	NA	once	TRBV5-6	TGTGCCAGCAGCTTGGTAGGGGACTATGAGCAGTTCTTC	CASSLVGDYEQFF
TRBJ2-2	NA	NA	TRBV5-4	TGTGCCAGCAGCTTGGCCTCCAGCACCGGGGAGCTGTTTTTT	CASSLASSTGELFF
TRBJ2-7	NA	few	TRBV18	TGTGCCAGCTCACCTTACAGCTACTACGAGCAGTACTTC	CASSPYSYYEQYF
TRBJ1-3	NA	few	TRBV4-3	TGCGCCAGCAGCCAAGATGCCAGGGACTCTGGAAACACCATATATTTT	CASSQDARDSGNTIYF
TRBJ2-1	NA	NA	TRBV28	TGTGCCATTGCCCCATTAGCTGTGAGCTCCTACAATGAGCAGTTCTTC	CAIAPLAVSSYNEQFF
TRBJ2-7	TRBD1	NA	TRBV18	TGTGCCAGCTCACCACGAAGTTCCGGGACAGGGGGATCGTACGAGCAGTACTTC	CASSPRSSGTGGSYEQYF
TRBJ2-2	TRBD1	NA	TRBV5-6	TGTGCCGCCGGGACAGGATACAACACCGGGGAGCTGTTTTTT	CAAGTGYNTGELFF
TRBJ2-3	TRBD2	once	TRBV7-9	TGTGCCAGCAGCTCGGCTCCCGCTAGCGGGAGAGGAGATACGCAGTATTTT	CASSSAPASGRGDTQYF
TRBJ2-1	TRBD2	NA	TRBV4-3	TGCGCCAGCAGCCAAGAGGCGGGGGCCTACAATGAGCAGTTCTTC	CASSQEAGAYNEQFF
TRBJ2-1	TRBD1	NA	TRBV5-1	TGCGCCAGCAGCTTTAATCCGGGACAGGGGAACAATGAGCAGTTCTTC	CASSFNPGQGNNEQFF
TRBJ1-6	NA	NA	TRBV7-3	TGTGCCAGCAGCCTAGAAGGGGGCTATAATTCACCCCTCCACTTT	CASSLEGGYNSPLHF
TRBJ1-2	TRBD1	NA	TRBV11-2	TGTGCCAGCAGCTCCCGCGGGACAGGGGATGGCTACACCTTC	CASSSRGTGDGYTF
TRBJ2-1	TRBD1	NA	TRBV28	TGTGCCAGCAGTTTAACGGGGTGGCAGGGGGCCGGCAATGAGCAGTTCTTC	CASSLTGWQGAGNEQFF
TRBJ1-2	TRBD1	NA	TRBV5-5	TGTGCCAGCACCAAGACAGGGGGAGAGGGTGGCTACACCTTC	CASTKTGGEGGYTF
TRBJ2-5	TRBD2	NA	TRBV19	TGTGCCAGTAGTACCCCCGGGGGGGCCGAATGGCAAGAGACCCAGTACTTC	CASSTPGGAEWQETQYF
TRBJ2-7	TRBD2	NA	TRBV4-3	TGCGCCAGCAGCCAAGATTGGGAGGGGTTGGCCGAGCAGTACTTC	CASSQDWEGLAEQYF
TRBJ2-4	NA	NA	TRBV28	TGTGCCAGCAGTTTACAACTAGCCAAAAACATTCAGTACTTC	CASSLQLAKNIQYF
TRBJ2-1	TRBD2	NA	TRBV2	TGTGCCAGCAGTGAGGGAGGGTACAACAATGAGCAGTTCTTC	CASSEGGYNNEQFF
TRBJ2-7	TRBD1	NA	TRBV11-1	TGTGCCAGCAGCTCCGGGTCAGGGGGCGAGCAGTACTTC	CASSSGSGGEQYF
TRBJ1-2	NA	NA	TRBV7-8	TGTGCCAGCAGCTTAGGGGCGGGAAGGGACGTCGGCTATGGCTACACCTTC	CASSLGAGRDVGYGYTF
TRBJ2-7	NA	NA	TRBV27	TGTGCCAGCAGTTTATTTAAGGCAGGCTCCTACGAGCAGTACTTC	CASSLFKAGSYEQYF
TRBJ1-1	NA	once	TRBV27	TGTGCCAGCAGTCCCCCAGGAACAGGGATGAACACTGAAGCTTTCTTT	CASSPPGTGMNTEAFF
TRBJ1-6	NA	NA	TRBV5-1	TGCGCCAGCAGCTTCAGGGGTTCCTATAATTCACCCCTCCACTTT	CASSFRGSYNSPLHF
TRBJ2-1	TRBD2	NA	TRBV29-1	TGCAGCGTCCCGATGACTAGCGGATCCTACAATGAGCAGTTCTTC	CSVPMTSGSYNEQFF
TRBJ2-5	TRBD2	NA	TRBV19	TGTGCCAGTAGTATACTAGCGGGCGAACAAGAGACCCAGTACTTC	CASSILAGEQETQYF
TRBJ1-4	NA	once	TRBV25-1	TGTGCCAGCAGTGACTCCAGGGGAGGGGGAAAACTGTTTTTT	CASSDSRGGGKLFF
TRBJ2-7	TRBD1	NA	TRBV25-1	TGTGCCAGCAGTGGGGGACAGGAGCACGAGCAGTACTTC	CASSGGQEHEQYF
TRBJ2-1	TRBD2	NA	TRBV5-4	TGTGCCAGCAGGGGGCTCCGGGAGGGCCCTCGCGAGCAGTTCTTC	CASRGLREGPREQFF
TRBJ2-1	NA	NA	TRBV6-5	TGTGCAAGCGGCGGGTTGTCTTTGGATGAGCAGTTCTTC	CASGGLSLDEQFF
TRBJ2-5	NA	NA	TRBV7-2	TGTGCCAGCAGCCGCGCGGGGCCCCAAGAGACCCAGTACTTC	CASSRAGPQETQYF
TRBJ1-1	NA	NA	TRBV19	TGTGCCAGTAGTATGGTAGGGGTAACTGAAGCTTTCTTT	CASSMVGVTEAFF
TRBJ2-7	TRBD1	NA	TRBV19	TGTGCCAGTAGCCCTCGCTCGACAGGGGAAGAGCAGTACTTC	CASSPRSTGEEQYF
TRBJ1-3	NA	many	TRBV9	TGTGCCAGCAGCGTGACAGTCAGCTCTGGAAACACCATATATTTT	CASSVTVSSGNTIYF
TRBJ2-7	NA	NA	TRBV13	TGTGCCAGCAGCCCCACTCGAGAATTCCCCTCCTACGAGCAGTACTTC	CASSPTREFPSYEQYF
TRBJ2-1	NA	NA	TRBV9	TGTGCCAGCAGCACACCGGTAGGGGCTTACAATGAGCAGTTCTTC	CASSTPVGAYNEQFF
TRBJ2-7	NA	NA	TRBV7-9	TGTGCCAGCAGCTTAGGTCCGGGTCCCTACGAGCAGTACTTC	CASSLGPGPYEQYF
TRBJ2-3	NA	NA	TRBV27	TGTGCCAGCAACCATGGGGCAGGGGGCACAGATACGCAGTATTTT	CASNHGAGGTDTQYF
TRBJ2-1	NA	NA	TRBV27	TGTGCCAGCAGTTCAACTAGCCCCGCATACAATGAGCAGTTCTTC	CASSSTSPAYNEQFF
TRBJ2-6	NA	NA	TRBV7-3	TGTGCCAGCAGCCCATACAGGGCTGGGGCCAACGTCCTGACTTTC	CASSPYRAGANVLTF
TRBJ1-4	NA	NA	TRBV7-3	TGTGCCAGCAGCTTAATGGACACCACACCAACTAATGAAAAACTGTTTTTT	CASSLMDTTPTNEKLFF